This T cell receptor (beta chain) was sequenced during a study of blood T cell repertoires in COVID-19 (dated by TCRdb to the early 2020s). General notes on the study: Samples from collaborators originated in the United States, Italy and Spain and spanned both the acute and convalescent phases of COVID-19. The samples were drawn from the first 160 participants of the ongoing ImmuneRACE study and from 1,200 or so subjects provided by 6 global collaborators. The material from the prospective study consisted of cDNA or gDNA derived from T cells, B-cell-depleted T cells, or PBMCs. Where available, HLA class I and class II types were obtained from metadata supplied by the sample provider rather than from assay-based typing. Nearly every sample came with metadata listing a de-identified subject ID, COVID-19 status, age in years and sex. A freely available public database, intended as a resource for researchers studying the immune response to SARS-CoV-2, is where the repertoires were released. Subjects who had been exposed to COVID-19, were actively infected with it, or had recovered from it provided the deeply sampled blood TCRbeta repertoires that made up the dataset. General study outcomes and caveats: How much clinical and demographic metadata was included differed by source and by participant, and the metadata was provided uncurated.

V is pruned by 4 bases and J by 4 bases, leaving 6 bases of the junction without a gene match. The CDR3 measures 14 amino acids from cysteine to phenylalanine. The read is trimmed to its CDR3 DNA, 42 bases read in frame from base 1. The germline V gene supplies CDR1 SGHDT and CDR2 YYEEEE. As for this clone: Its antigen has not been determined. No base-level quality is on record; no much larger clone is a single base apart. The sample has other DNA sequences that encode this CDR3 too.

The collaborating institutions used their own protocols to collect whole blood in K2EDTA tubes. Collaborator samples were shipped for TCRbeta analysis as frozen whole blood, isolated PBMCs, or DNA extracted from either sample type. TCRbeta CDR3 regions were amplified from genomic DNA by means of the immunoSEQ Assay, a bias-controlled multiplex PCR. The study's processing was this. The number of nucleated cells in each sample was estimated from the amplification of reference gene primers within the assay. To quantify the absolute abundance of each unique TCRbeta CDR3 rearrangement, sequence reads were collapsed and filtered. Productive Simpson clonality was computed per sample as the square root of Simpson's diversity index over productive rearrangements. What TCRdb holds here is the immuneACCESS table cut down to in-frame rearrangements. Part of the clones is not present; checked against another copy, under half of the missing clones reflect an unresolved V gene, and the others are unexplained. V and J calls plus clone size are reproduced from that table; the DNA served to infer D and trimming. The sample table lists 120,000 to 150,000 clones, over 70% of them with a count of one. Roughly a tenth of the sample lies in the top ten.

The sequence is built from TRBV5-6 and TRBJ2-7, with 9 middle bases fitting TRBD1. The material sequenced was peripheral blood. The receptor was isolated from a man between 60 and 75 years old with active or convalescent COVID-19. CDR3 loop: CASSLDRGTYEQYF. Here is the DNA: TGTGCCAGCAGCCTGGACAGGGGAACGTACGAGCAGTACTTC.